Reported below is one TCR beta chain. Its antigen is not identified. TCRdb used MiXCR to reprocess the reads, holding one entry per CDR3 protein. The sample includes roughly 69,000 distinct CDR3 sequences, about 27% of them seen just once. This sample was taken from a study of T cell repertoires in cytomegalovirus infection. Germline V gene sequence: CDR1 DFQATT, CDR2 SNEGSKA (reference sequence). V lost 6 bases, J lost 6 bases, and 22 bases lay in between. This CDR3 has 15 residues. Sequencing used CD8+ T cells from cultured PBMCs, obtained from culture after CMV antigen stimulation. J is TRBJ2-3 and V is TRBV20-1; the D gene is possibly TRBD2 (6 bases). The clonotype was recovered from a human donor in good health (CMV status not recorded). Some clones in this sample may be carry-over from other donors' samples. The chain's CDR3 is CSALDFSGSEDTQYF. The CDR3 DNA reads as TGCAGTGCCCTAGACTTTAGCGGAAGCGAGGATACGCAGTATTTT.